This T cell receptor beta chain was sequenced in a study of tumor-infiltrating lymphocytes in primary liver carcinoma. General observations from the study: No comparison of CD4+ and CD8+ repertoires was made, since the samples were bulk unsorted.

The input was about 490 ng total RNA; TCR beta cDNA was made from it with a constant-region primer. Libraries of TCR beta came from three nested multiplex PCR rounds with slightly modified ARM-PCR. With TRBV1-TRBV30 forward primers and a C-beta reverse primer, the first two PCR rounds were run for around 10 cycles each. TCRdb reprocessed the multiplex PCR reads with MiXCR, giving one entry per CDR3 protein. The data hold roughly 330,000 distinct CDR3 sequences, with less than 70% observed a single time. This clonotype was observed a handful of times. Its antigen remains unidentified. Unsorted whole blood yielded the blood RNA, and germline DNA was also extracted. Patients were chronically HBV-infected and treatment-naive. With 2 bases removed from V and 7 bases from J, the gap between germline ends came to 11 bases. CDR3 length: 13 residues. Germline CDR1 GTSNPN, CDR2 SVGIG (reference sequence).

Sequencing was done on a sample of peripheral blood. This clonotype was obtained from a man between 35 and 55 years old with primary liver carcinoma and hepatitis B virus infection. The chain joins TRBV30 to TRBJ1-4; D unresolved. Here the CDR3 DNA reads TGTGCCTGGAGTCTTTCCGTGGGTGAAAAACTGTTTTTT. Protein product: CAWSLSVGEKLFF.